A single sample is the source of the 3 T cell receptor beta chains below, sequenced in a study of blood T cell repertoires in COVID-19. The protocol was immunoSEQ multiplex PCR, while the TCRdb copy is restricted to in-frame clones and leaves out a portion. The sample contains 200,000 or so clones, just under 85% of which appear only once. The sequenced sample consisted of peripheral blood. These receptors were taken from a woman aged 70-85 years with active or convalescent COVID-19.

The chain couples TRBV5-5 to TRBJ1-5, with TRBD1 identical over 7 bases. Germline V CDR1 and CDR2: SGHKS, YYEKEE (reference sequence). J was trimmed by 3 bases and V by 4 bases; bases with no gene match: 10. This CDR3 is built from 16 residues. The CDR3 nucleotides read TGTGCCAGCAGCCCGGGACAGCCGAGAATCAATCAGCCCCAGCATTTT. It translates to CASSPGQPRINQPQHF.

The chain employs TRBV27 and TRBJ2-7; 9 bases are a match to TRBD1. This CDR3 contains 13 residues. V was clipped by 6 bases and J by 4 bases; unmatched bases: 4. Germline CDR1 reads MNHEY; CDR2 reads SMNVEV (reference sequence). The CDR3 DNA follows: TGTGCCAGCAGAGAACAGGGGGCGTACGAGCAGTACTTC. Its protein product is CASREQGAYEQYF.

In its sample, this clone was seen once. This chain uses TRBV6-6 with TRBJ1-1, with 9 bases identical to TRBD1. Germline loops: CDR1 MNHNY, CDR2 SVGAGI (reference sequence). Trimming removed 0 bases from V and 0 bases from J; junction bases left unmatched: 2. The CDR3 is 16 amino acids. CDR3 DNA sequence: TGTGCCAGCAGTTACTCGACAGGGGGGATGAACACTGAAGCTTTCTTT. Protein: CASSYSTGGMNTEAFF.